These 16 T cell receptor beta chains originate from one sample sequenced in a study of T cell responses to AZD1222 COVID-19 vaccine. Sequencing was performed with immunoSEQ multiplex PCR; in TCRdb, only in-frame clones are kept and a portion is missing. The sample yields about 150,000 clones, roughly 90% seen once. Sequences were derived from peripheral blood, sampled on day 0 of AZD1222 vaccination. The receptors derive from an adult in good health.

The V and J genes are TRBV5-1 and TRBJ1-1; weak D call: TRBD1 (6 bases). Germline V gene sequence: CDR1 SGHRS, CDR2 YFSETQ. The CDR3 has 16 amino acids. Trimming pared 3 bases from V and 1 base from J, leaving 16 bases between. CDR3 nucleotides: TGCGCCAGCAGCTCAGGGGAGGGCAGGGCGAACACTGAAGCTTTCTTT. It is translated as CASSSGEGRANTEAFF.

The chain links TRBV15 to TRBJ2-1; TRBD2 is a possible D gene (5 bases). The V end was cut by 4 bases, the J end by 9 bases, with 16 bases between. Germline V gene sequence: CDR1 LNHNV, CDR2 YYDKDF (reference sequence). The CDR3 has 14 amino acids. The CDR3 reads CATSMASSLAEQFF. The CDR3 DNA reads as TGTGCCACCAGCATGGCTAGCTCGTTGGCTGAGCAGTTCTTC.

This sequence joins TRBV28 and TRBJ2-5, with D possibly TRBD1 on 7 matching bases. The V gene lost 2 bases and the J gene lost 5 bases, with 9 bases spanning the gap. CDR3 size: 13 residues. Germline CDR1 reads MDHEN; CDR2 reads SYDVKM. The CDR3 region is CASSLAGGETQYF. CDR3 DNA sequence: TGTGCCAGCAGTTTAGCAGGGGGGGAGACCCAGTACTTC.

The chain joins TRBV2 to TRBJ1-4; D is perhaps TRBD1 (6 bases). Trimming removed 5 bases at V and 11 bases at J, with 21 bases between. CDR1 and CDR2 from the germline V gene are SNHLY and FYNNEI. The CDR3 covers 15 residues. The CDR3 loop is CASSPGHSPQGKLFF. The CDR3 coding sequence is TGTGCCAGCAGTCCGGGACATTCTCCCCAGGGGAAACTGTTTTTT.

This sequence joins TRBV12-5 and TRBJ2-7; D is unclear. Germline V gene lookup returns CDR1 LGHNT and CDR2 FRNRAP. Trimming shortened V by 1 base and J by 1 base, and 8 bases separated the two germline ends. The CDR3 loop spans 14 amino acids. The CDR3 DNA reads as TGTGCTAGTGGTTTGGACCAAGCATCCTACGAGCAGTACTTC. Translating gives CASGLDQASYEQYF. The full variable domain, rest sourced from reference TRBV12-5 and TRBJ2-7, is DARVTQTPRHKVTEMGQEVTMRCQPILGHNTVFWYRQTMMQGLELLAYFRNRAPLDDSGMPKDRFSAEMPDATLATLKIQPSEPRDSAVYFCASGLDQASYEQYFGPGTRLTVT.

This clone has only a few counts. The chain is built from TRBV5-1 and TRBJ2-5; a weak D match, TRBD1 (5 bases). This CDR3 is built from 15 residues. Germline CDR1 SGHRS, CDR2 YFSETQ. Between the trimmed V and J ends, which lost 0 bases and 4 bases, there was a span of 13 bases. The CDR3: CASSLDPGFRETQYF. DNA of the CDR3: TGCGCCAGCAGCTTGGACCCAGGGTTTAGAGAGACCCAGTACTTC.

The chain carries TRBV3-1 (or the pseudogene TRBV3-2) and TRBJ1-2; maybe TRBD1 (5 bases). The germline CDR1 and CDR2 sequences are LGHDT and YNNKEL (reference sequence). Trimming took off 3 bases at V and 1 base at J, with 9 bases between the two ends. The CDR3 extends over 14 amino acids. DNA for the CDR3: TGTGCCAGCAGCCATGCAGACAGTAACTATGGCTACACCTTC. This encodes CASSHADSNYGYTF.

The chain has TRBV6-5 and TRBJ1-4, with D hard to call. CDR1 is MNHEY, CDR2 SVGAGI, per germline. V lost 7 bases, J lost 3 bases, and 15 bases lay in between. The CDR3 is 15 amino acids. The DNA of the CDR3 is TGTGCCAGCACGAAGTCCGGGTCGGCTAATGAAAAACTGTTTTTT. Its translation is CASTKSGSANEKLFF.

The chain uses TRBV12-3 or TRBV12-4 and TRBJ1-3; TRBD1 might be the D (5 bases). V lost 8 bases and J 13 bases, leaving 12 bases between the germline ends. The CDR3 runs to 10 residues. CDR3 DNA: TGTGCCAGCGGTACGGGACGAATATATTTT. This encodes CASGTGRIYF.

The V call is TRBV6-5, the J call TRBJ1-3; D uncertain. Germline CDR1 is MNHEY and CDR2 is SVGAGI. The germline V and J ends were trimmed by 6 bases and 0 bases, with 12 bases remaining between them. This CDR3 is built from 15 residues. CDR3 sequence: CASSQTASSGNTIYF. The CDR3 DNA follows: TGTGCCAGCAGCCAGACCGCTAGCTCTGGAAACACCATATATTTT.

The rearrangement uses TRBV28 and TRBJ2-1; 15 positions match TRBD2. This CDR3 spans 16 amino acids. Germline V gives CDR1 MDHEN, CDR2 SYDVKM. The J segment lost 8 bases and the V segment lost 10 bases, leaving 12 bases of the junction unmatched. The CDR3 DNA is TGTGCCACCGGTCCGGGACTAGCGGGAGGAGGCCATGAGCAGTTCTTC. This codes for CATGPGLAGGGHEQFF.

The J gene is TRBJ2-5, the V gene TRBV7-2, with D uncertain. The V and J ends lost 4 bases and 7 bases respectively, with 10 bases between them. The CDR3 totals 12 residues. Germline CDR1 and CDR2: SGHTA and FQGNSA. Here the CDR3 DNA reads TGTGCCAGCAGCTCTTCGATGGGGACCCAGTACTTC. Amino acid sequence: CASSSSMGTQYF.

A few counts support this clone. The CDR3 nucleotides read TGTGCCAGCAGCCGCTACTACGAGCAGTACTTC. This gives the protein CASSRYYEQYF. The V and J genes are TRBV3-1 (or the pseudogene TRBV3-2) and TRBJ2-7; D gene ambiguous. Germline V CDR1 and CDR2: LGHDT, YNNKEL (reference sequence). This CDR3 spans 11 amino acids. V lost 4 bases, J lost 3 bases, and 4 bases lay in between.

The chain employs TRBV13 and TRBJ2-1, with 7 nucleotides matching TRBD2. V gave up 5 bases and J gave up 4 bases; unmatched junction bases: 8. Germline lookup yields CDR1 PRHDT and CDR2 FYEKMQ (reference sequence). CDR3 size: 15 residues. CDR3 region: CASSPAGAGYNEQFF. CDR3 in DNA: TGTGCCAGCAGCCCTGCGGGAGCTGGTTACAATGAGCAGTTCTTC.

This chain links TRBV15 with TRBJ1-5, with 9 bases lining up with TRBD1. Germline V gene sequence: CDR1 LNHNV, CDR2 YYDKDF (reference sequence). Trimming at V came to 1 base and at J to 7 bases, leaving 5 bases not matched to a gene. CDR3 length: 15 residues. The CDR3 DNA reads TGTGCCACCAGCAGAGCCGGGGACAGGGCCCAGCCCCAGCATTTT. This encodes CATSRAGDRAQPQHF.

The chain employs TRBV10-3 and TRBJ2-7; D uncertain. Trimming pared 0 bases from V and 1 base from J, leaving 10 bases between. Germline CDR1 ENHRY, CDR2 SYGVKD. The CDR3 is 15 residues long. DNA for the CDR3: TGTGCCATCAGTGAGTCACCGGATTTGTCCTACGAGCAGTACTTC. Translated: CAISESPDLSYEQYF.